The present T cell receptor beta chain was sequenced within a study of identical twins' blood T cells. Overall study: About 50 million reads covered roughly 6 alpha-chain and roughly 6 beta-chain libraries.

Overall study findings and caveats: Each donor's most abundant TCRbeta clonotypes shared more CDR3 sequences with her twin than unrelated donors.

Concerning this clonotype: Its specificity is unknown.

As handled by the study authors: Each library had about 2 to 4 million CDR3 reads and about 90,000 to nearly 550,000 clonotypes. TCRdb analysed the 5' RACE reads with MiXCR anew, one entry per CDR3 protein. The V and J calls follow TCRdb's processing rather than the paper's. The profile shows a few hundred distinct CDR3 sequences, around 68% of them singletons. Trimming left V 0 bases short and J 4 bases short, with 7 bases between. This CDR3 contains 14 residues. The source is a woman between 18 and 49 years old in good health. This chain connects TRBV23-1 to TRBJ2-1; D gene unclear. TRBV23-1 is treated as an ORF (open reading frame) with a function not yet certain. The sample taken for sequencing was PBMCs. For the CDR3, the DNA is TGCGCCAGCAGTCAATCTAGCCAGTACAATGAGCAGTTCTTC. Protein: CASSQSSQYNEQFF.